Below, 8 T cell receptor beta chains from the same sample are listed, as sequenced in a study of blood T cell repertoires in COVID-19. The method was immunoSEQ multiplex PCR; TCRdb's version includes in-frame clones alone and lacks a portion of them. The data show about 480,000 clones, roughly 88% seen once. Sequences were obtained from peripheral blood. These receptors were collected from a woman aged 50 to 60 with COVID-19, enrolled during active disease.

This clone was detected once. This rearrangement joins TRBV6-6 to TRBJ1-1; D is possibly TRBD1 (5 bases). Germline CDR1 and CDR2: MNHNY and SVGAGI (reference sequence). V was trimmed by 0 bases and J by 8 bases, leaving 10 bases between them. The CDR3 runs to 13 residues. CDR3 loop: CASSYSGGKEAFF. The CDR3 DNA reads as TGTGCCAGCAGTTACTCGGGGGGGAAAGAAGCTTTCTTT.

This clone was counted once. The V call is TRBV29-1, the J call TRBJ1-1, with 8 bases lining up with TRBD1. The CDR3 is made up of 14 amino acids. Per germline, CDR1 SQVTM and CDR2 ANQGSEA. Trimming cost V 4 bases and J 2 bases; bases outside gene matches: 6. For the CDR3, the DNA is TGCAGCGTTGTGGATCCAGGGGGCAACACTGAAGCTTTCTTT. This codes for CSVVDPGGNTEAFF.

This chain connects TRBV9 to TRBJ2-3, with D possibly being TRBD1 (7 bases). Germline V CDR1 and CDR2: SGDLS, YYNGEE. The length of the CDR3 is 15 residues. V gave up 0 bases and J gave up 4 bases, with 12 bases separating them. The chain's CDR3 is CASSVGPRGADTQYF. The CDR3, as DNA: TGTGCCAGCAGCGTAGGTCCCAGGGGGGCAGATACGCAGTATTTT. The complete variable domain, with remaining parts taken from reference TRBV9 and TRBJ2-3, reads DSGVTQTPKHLITATGQRVTLRCSPRSGDLSVYWYQQSLDQGLQFLIQYYNGEERAKGNILERFSAQQFPDLHSELNLSSLELGDSALYFCASSVGPRGADTQYFGPGTRLTVL.

The chain carries TRBV7-8 and TRBJ1-2; D gene uncertain. V was pared by 5 bases and J by 3 bases, with 10 bases between. CDR1 and CDR2 (germline): SGHVS, FQNEAQ. The CDR3 is 13 amino acids. CDR3 residues: CASSRGRDYGYTF. The CDR3 nucleotides read TGTGCCAGCAGCCGAGGGAGGGACTATGGCTACACCTTC.

This rearrangement joins TRBV19 to TRBJ1-5; 7 bases match TRBD1. The length of the CDR3 is 14 residues. Germline V lookup: CDR1 LNHDA, CDR2 SQIVND (reference sequence). With V trimmed by 7 bases and J by 7 bases, 10 bases remained unmatched. The CDR3 DNA reads as TGTGCCAGTACCCGAGACAGGGTAGAACAGCCCCAGCATTTT. Residues: CASTRDRVEQPQHF.

There are a few counts of this clone. This chain uses TRBV9 with TRBJ2-1; 7 bases agree with TRBD2. CDR1 is SGDLS, CDR2 YYNGEE, per germline. This CDR3 spans 16 amino acids. The V and J ends lost 3 bases and 0 bases, in that order; junction bases with no gene match: 6. CDR3 residues: CASSAGGRHSYNEQFF. The CDR3 DNA reads TGTGCCAGCAGCGCGGGGGGTCGGCACTCCTACAATGAGCAGTTCTTC.

The chain combines TRBV4-1 with TRBJ1-5, with D perhaps TRBD1 (6 bases). There are 17 residues in the CDR3. V was trimmed by 11 bases and J by 7 bases, leaving 30 bases between them. The germline gives CDR1 MGHRA, CDR2 YSYEKL. CDR3 sequence (DNA): TGCGCCCGGGTTAAAGCCCGGGCAGGGGCGCGGGGGCAGCCCCAGCATTTT. As protein: CARVKARAGARGQPQHF.

DNA for the CDR3: TGTGCCAGCAGTTCCGACCCAGGCGGCTACACCTTC. Translated, it gives CASSSDPGGYTF. The J gene is TRBJ1-2, the V gene TRBV12-3 or TRBV12-4; D not resolved. The CDR3 covers 12 residues. V was shortened by 4 bases and J by 8 bases, with 11 bases between the two germline ends.